This T cell receptor beta chain stems from a study of control samples from healthy donors and cancer patients (dated by TCRdb to about 2020). Library preparation employed the immunoSEQ multiplex PCR assay. What TCRdb holds here is the immuneACCESS table cut down to in-frame rearrangements. Part of the clones is not present; checked against another copy, under half of the missing clones reflect an unresolved V gene, and the others are unexplained. The sample yields tens of thousands of clones; approximately 90% were counted once. The ten largest clones take up roughly 23% of the sample. Looking up the germline V gene yields CDR1 SNHLY and CDR2 FYNNEI. The CDR3 goes from the cysteine to the phenylalanine over 13 residues. Only the CDR3 portion is preserved as DNA: 39 bases, with reading frame beginning at the first base. V and J are trimmed by 10 bases and 3 bases, and the gene matches miss 4 bases of the junction.

This clone was recorded a few times. The antigen it recognizes is unknown. Nothing much larger sits one base from this clone, and base qualities are not available. The specimen was PBMCs. This TCR was sampled from a woman in her thirties or forties with head and neck cancer. The receptor chain draws on TRBV2 and TRBJ2-3, and 10 junctional nucleotides match TRBD1. The sequenced DNA is TGTGCCACCGACAGGGGGCGGACAGATACGCAGTATTTT. It specifies CATDRGRTDTQYF.